This entry features one T cell receptor beta chain sequence. Repertoires were generated with immunoSEQ multiplex PCR, while TCRdb's copy carries only in-frame clones and drops some. The table includes 200,000 or so clones, 88% detected once. This specimen comes from a study of blood T cell repertoires in COVID-19. At the level of the study: The analysed material was cDNA or gDNA that came from T cells, B-cell-depleted T cells, or PBMCs.

CDR1 SGHTA and CDR2 FQGNSA come from the germline V gene. V was trimmed by 1 base and J by 10 bases, leaving 14 bases between them. The CDR3 is 15 residues long. This chain links TRBV7-2 with TRBJ1-6, with D maybe TRBD1 (5 bases). This TCR was sampled from a man in his 70s with active or convalescent COVID-19. The specimen sequenced was peripheral blood. CDR3 DNA sequence: TGTGCCAGCAGCTTAGTATCGGGGGGAGAATCACCCCTCCACTTT. This gives the protein CASSLVSGGESPLHF.